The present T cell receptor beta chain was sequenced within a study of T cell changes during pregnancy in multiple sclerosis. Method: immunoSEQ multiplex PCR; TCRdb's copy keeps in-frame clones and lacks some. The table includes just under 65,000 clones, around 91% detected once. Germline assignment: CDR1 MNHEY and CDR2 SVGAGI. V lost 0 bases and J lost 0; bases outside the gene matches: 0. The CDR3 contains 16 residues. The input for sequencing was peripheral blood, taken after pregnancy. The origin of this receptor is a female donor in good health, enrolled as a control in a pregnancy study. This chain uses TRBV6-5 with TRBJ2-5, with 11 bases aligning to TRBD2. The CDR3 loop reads CASSYSLAGDQETQYF. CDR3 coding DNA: TGTGCCAGCAGTTACTCACTAGCGGGGGACCAAGAGACCCAGTACTTC.